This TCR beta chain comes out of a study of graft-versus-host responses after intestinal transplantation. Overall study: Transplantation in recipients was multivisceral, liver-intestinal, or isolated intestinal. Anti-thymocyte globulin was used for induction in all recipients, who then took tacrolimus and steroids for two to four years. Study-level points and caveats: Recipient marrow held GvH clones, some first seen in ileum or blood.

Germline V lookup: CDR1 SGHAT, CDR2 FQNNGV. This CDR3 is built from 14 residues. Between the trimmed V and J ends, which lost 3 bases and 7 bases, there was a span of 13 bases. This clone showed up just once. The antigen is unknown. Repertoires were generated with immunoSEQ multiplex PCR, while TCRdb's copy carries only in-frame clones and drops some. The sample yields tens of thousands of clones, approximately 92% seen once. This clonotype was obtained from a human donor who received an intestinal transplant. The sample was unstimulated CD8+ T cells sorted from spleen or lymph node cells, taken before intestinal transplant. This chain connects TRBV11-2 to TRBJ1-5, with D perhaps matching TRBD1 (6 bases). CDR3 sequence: CASSLGGQGQPQHF. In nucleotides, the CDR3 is TGTGCCAGCAGCTTGGGGGGGCAGGGGCAGCCCCAGCATTTT.